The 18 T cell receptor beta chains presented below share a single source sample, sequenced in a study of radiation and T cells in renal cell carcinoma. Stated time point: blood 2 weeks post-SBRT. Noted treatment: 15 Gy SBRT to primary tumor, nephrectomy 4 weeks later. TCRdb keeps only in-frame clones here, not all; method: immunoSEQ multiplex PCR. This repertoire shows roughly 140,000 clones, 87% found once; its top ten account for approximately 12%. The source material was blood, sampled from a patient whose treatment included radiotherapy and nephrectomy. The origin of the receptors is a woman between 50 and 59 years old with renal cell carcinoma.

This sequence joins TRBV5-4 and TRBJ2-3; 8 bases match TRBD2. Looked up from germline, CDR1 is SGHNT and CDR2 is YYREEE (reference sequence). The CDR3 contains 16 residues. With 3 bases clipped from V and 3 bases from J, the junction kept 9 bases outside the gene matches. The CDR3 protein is CASSWGPSGGTDTQYF. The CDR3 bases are TGTGCCAGCAGCTGGGGGCCAAGCGGGGGTACAGATACGCAGTATTTT.

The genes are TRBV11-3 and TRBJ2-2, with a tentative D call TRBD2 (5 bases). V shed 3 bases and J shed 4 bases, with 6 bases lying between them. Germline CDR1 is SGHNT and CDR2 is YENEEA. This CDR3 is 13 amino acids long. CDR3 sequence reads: CASSLGVTGELFF. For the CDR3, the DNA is TGTGCCAGCAGCTTGGGAGTCACCGGGGAGCTGTTTTTT.

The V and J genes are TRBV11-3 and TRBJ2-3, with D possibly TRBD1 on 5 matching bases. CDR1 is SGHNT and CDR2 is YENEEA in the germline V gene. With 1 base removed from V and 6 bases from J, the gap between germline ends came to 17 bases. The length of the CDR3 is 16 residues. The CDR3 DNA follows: TGTGCCAGCAGCTTAGGAGTCTACACAGGTCGGGATACGCAGTATTTT. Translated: CASSLGVYTGRDTQYF.

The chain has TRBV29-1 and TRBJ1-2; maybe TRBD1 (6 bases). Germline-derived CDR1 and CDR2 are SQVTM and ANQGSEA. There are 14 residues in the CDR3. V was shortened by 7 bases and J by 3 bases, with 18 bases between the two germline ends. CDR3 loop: CSAMYGEGDYGYTF. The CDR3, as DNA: TGCAGCGCAATGTACGGTGAGGGGGACTATGGCTACACCTTC.

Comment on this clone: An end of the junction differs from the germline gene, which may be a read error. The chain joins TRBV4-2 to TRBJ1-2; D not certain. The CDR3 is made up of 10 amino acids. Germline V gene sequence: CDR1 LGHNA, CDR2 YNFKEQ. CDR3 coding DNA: TGTGCCAGCAGCCAAGGTATAGCCCTCTTC. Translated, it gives CASSQGIALF.

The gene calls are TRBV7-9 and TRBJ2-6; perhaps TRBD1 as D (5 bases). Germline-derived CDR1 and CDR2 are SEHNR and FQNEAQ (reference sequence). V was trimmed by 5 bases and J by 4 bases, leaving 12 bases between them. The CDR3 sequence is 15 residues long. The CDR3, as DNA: TGTGCCAGCAGCCCGACAGCCGCCGGGGCCAACGTCCTGACTTTC. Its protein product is CASSPTAAGANVLTF.

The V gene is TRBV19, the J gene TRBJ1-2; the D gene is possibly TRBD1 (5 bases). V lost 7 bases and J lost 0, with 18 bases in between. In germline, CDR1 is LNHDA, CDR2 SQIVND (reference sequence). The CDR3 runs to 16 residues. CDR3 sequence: CASNPTARLTNYGYTF. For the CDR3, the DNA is TGTGCCAGTAACCCGACAGCCAGACTAACTAACTATGGCTACACCTTC. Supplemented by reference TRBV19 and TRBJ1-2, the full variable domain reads DGGITQSPKYLFRKEGQNVTLSCEQNLNHDAMYWYRQDPGQGLRLIYYSQIVNDFQKGDIAEGYSVSREKKESFPLTVTSAQKNPTAFYLCASNPTARLTNYGYTFGSGTRLTVV.

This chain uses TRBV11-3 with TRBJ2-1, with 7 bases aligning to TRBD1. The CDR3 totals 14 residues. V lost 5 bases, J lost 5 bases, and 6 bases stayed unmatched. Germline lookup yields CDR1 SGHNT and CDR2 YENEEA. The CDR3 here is CASSADRDDNEQFF. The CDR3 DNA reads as TGTGCCAGCAGCGCCGACAGGGACGACAATGAGCAGTTCTTC.

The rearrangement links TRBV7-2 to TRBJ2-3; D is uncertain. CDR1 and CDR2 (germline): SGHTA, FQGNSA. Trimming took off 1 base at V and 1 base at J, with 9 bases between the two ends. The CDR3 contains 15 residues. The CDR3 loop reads CASSLGNLGTDTQYF. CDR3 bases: TGTGCCAGCAGCTTAGGAAATCTCGGCACAGATACGCAGTATTTT.

Here the CDR3 DNA reads TGTGCCAGCAGCTTGACGGGGCGAGGCGAGACCCAGTACTTC. Encoded protein: CASSLTGRGETQYF. This chain joins TRBV11-2 and TRBJ2-5; D is perhaps TRBD1 or TRBD2 (5 bases each). Trimming left V 3 bases short and J 5 bases short, with 13 bases between. The CDR3 totals 14 residues. Germline CDR1 is SGHAT and CDR2 is FQNNGV.

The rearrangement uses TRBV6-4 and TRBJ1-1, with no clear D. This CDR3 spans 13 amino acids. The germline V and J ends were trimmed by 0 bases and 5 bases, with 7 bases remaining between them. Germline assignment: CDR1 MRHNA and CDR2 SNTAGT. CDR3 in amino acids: CASSDSQDTEAFF. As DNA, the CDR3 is TGTGCCAGCAGTGACTCGCAGGATACTGAAGCTTTCTTT.

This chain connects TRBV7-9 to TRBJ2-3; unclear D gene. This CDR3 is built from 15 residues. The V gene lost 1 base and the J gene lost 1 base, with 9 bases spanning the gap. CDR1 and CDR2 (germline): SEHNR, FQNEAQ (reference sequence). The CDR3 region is CASSLGPSGTDTQYF. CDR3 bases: TGTGCCAGCAGCTTAGGGCCCAGTGGCACAGATACGCAGTATTTT.

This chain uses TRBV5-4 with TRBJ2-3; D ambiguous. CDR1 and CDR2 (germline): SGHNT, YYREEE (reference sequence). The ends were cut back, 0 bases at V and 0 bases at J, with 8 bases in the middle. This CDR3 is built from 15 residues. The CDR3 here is CASSLGLGSTDTQYF. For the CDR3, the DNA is TGTGCCAGCAGCTTGGGGCTGGGTAGCACAGATACGCAGTATTTT. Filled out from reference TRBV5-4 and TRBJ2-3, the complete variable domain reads ETGVTQSPTHLIKTRGQQVTLRCSSQSGHNTVSWYQQALGQGPQFIFQYYREEENGRGNFPPRFSGLQFPNYSSELNVNALELDDSALYLCASSLGLGSTDTQYFGPGTRLTVL.

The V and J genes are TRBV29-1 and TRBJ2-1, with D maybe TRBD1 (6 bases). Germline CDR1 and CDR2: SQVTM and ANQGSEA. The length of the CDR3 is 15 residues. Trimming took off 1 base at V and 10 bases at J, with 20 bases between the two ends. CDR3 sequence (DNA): TGCAGCGTTGAAGGTCTCGTGGGGGCGACCAAGGAGCAGTTCTTC. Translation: CSVEGLVGATKEQFF.

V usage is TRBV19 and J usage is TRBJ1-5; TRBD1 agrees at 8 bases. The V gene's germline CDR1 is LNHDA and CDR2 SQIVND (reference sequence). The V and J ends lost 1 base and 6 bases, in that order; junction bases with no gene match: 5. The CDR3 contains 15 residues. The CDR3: CASSIGTGNIQPQHF. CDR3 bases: TGTGCCAGTAGTATAGGGACAGGGAATATTCAGCCCCAGCATTTT. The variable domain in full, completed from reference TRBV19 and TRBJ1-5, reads DGGITQSPKYLFRKEGQNVTLSCEQNLNHDAMYWYRQDPGQGLRLIYYSQIVNDFQKGDIAEGYSVSREKKESFPLTVTSAQKNPTAFYLCASSIGTGNIQPQHFGDGTRLSIL.

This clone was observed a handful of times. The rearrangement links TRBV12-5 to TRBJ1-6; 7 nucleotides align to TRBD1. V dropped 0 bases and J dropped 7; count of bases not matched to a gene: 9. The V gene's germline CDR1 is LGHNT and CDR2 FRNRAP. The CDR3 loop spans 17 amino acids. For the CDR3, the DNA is TGTGCTAGTGGTTTGGTACATACAGGGGTTGGGAATTCACCCCTCCACTTT. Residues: CASGLVHTGVGNSPLHF.

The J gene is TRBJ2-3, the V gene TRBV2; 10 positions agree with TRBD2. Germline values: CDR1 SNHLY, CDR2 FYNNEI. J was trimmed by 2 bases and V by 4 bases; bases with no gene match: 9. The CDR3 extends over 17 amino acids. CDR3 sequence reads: CASSAPSSGGTTDTQYF. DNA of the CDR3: TGTGCCAGCAGTGCGCCGTCTAGCGGGGGAACCACAGATACGCAGTATTTT.

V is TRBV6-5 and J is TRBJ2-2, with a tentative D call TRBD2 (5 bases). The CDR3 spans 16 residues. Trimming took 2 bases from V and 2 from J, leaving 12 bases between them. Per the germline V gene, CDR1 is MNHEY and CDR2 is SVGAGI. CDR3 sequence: CASSYRGYFNTGELFF. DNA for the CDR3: TGTGCCAGCAGTTACCGGGGATACTTTAACACCGGGGAGCTGTTTTTT.